This T cell receptor beta chain was found in a study of T-cell reconstitution after alpha-beta-depleted transplantation in children. This clonotype has only a few counts. V gave up 4 bases and J gave up 5 bases, with 17 bases separating them. CDR3 size: 15 residues. Per germline, CDR1 MDHEN and CDR2 SYDVKM. As it was prepared, the TCRbeta library received unique molecular identifiers. TCRdb re-analysed the PCR reads in MiXCR, keeping a single row per CDR3 protein. The repertoire holds about 110,000 distinct CDR3 sequences, with about a tenth as singletons. The chain carries TRBV28 and TRBJ2-5; D uncertain. This receptor was taken from a boy between 2 and 15 years old with acute lymphoblastic leukemia, due to receive a stem cell transplant. The sequencing used PBMCs, collected before TCRalphabeta/CD19-depleted stem cell transplant. Written as DNA, the CDR3 is TGTGCCAGCAGTTGGGGAATGGGTTTAACCGAGACCCAGTACTTC. Amino acids: CASSWGMGLTETQYF.